A selection of T cell receptor beta chains follows, all from one sample in a study of human T cells and chemical hapten exposure. TCRdb re-derived calls from the RACE reads in MiXCR, one entry per CDR3 protein. The repertoire holds around 130,000 distinct CDR3 sequences, with approximately 10% as singletons. The material was whole blood, obtained in connection with sensitization to the hapten diphenylcyclopropenone (DPC). The receptors were sampled from a woman aged 45-59 years with alopecia areata. Some clones in this sample may be carry-over from other donors' samples. Each CDR3 is given with its conserved first and last residue. A D gene is named only where the DNA matches it firmly. Clone size, where shown, is once, few, many, or a class for clones that have expanded.

V gene	clone size	J gene	D gene	CDR3 DNA	CDR3 protein
TRBV6-5	few	TRBJ1-1	NA	TGTGCCAGCAGTTACGGGCCCAAGGTGTCTGAAGCTTTCTTT	CASSYGPKVSEAFF
TRBV7-8	NA	TRBJ2-5	NA	TGTGCCAGCACCTTCTGGGAGGAGACCCAGTACTTC	CASTFWEETQYF
TRBV4-3	NA	TRBJ1-4	TRBD1	TGCGCCAGCAGCCAGGACAGGGTACGCGAAAAACTGTTTTTT	CASSQDRVREKLFF
TRBV5-1	few	TRBJ2-3	NA	TGCGCCAGCAGCTTGGTCCAGGGGGCTTGGACTAGCGGCACAGATACGCAGTATTTT	CASSLVQGAWTSGTDTQYF
TRBV11-2	many	TRBJ2-5	NA	TGTGCCAGCGCCTTAGCGGCTCAAGAGACCCAGTACTTC	CASALAAQETQYF
TRBV27	many	TRBJ2-1	NA	TGTGCCAGCAGTCAAGTCAATGAGCAGTTCTTC	CASSQVNEQFF
TRBV10-2	many	TRBJ2-7	TRBD2	TGCGCCAGCAGTGAATGGGTAGGGACTAGCGGGGCCTCCTACGAGCAGTACTTC	CASSEWVGTSGASYEQYF
TRBV7-2	few	TRBJ1-6	TRBD1	TGTGCCAGCAGCCCACTCCGGGACAGGGGCTCACCCCTCCACTTT	CASSPLRDRGSPLHF
TRBV12-3/TRBV12-4	NA	TRBJ1-5	TRBD1	TGTGCCAGCAGCTTGACAGGGATGAATCAGCCCCAGCAATTT	CASSLTGMNQPQQF
TRBV6-1	NA	TRBJ2-1	NA	TGTGCCAGCAGTGAGTGGGCAGAGCAGTTCTTC	CASSEWAEQFF
TRBV29-1	many	TRBJ2-3	TRBD2	TGCAGCGTCGGGGGAGGGCCAGATACGCAGTATTTT	CSVGGGPDTQYF
TRBV6-2/TRBV6-3	few	TRBJ2-1	NA	TGTGCCAGCAGTCTCGGAGAAGGGTGGGATGAGCAGTTCTTC	CASSLGEGWDEQFF
TRBV29-1	many	TRBJ2-7	NA	TGCAGCGTTGAAGGCAGGGGATCCTACGAGCAGTACTTC	CSVEGRGSYEQYF
TRBV6-2/TRBV6-3	NA	TRBJ2-3	TRBD1	TGTGCCAGCAGATCTGCTTGGGACAGAGACACAGATACGCAGTATTTT	CASRSAWDRDTDTQYF
TRBV6-1	NA	TRBJ2-1	TRBD1	TGTGCCAGCAGTGAGCACAGGGGTAATGAGCAGTTCTTC	CASSEHRGNEQFF
TRBV20-1	NA	TRBJ1-5	NA	TGCAGTGCCCTCTCTGCTCATTGGCAGCCCCAGCATTTT	CSALSAHWQPQHF
TRBV3-1	many	TRBJ2-5	TRBD2	TGTGCCAGCACCCGGACTAGCGGGGGGTTAGGAGAGACCCAGTACTTC	CASTRTSGGLGETQYF
TRBV20-1	NA	TRBJ2-2	TRBD1	TGCAGTGCCGGCCAGGGGGCGTTCGGGGAGCTGTTTTTT	CSAGQGAFGELFF
TRBV29-1	NA	TRBJ2-3	NA	TGCAGCGCCCGGACAGTAACAGATACGCAGTATTTT	CSARTVTDTQYF
TRBV6-5	few	TRBJ1-5	NA	TGTGCCAGCAGTTTTTTCCGGGACAGCAATCAGCCCCAGCATTTT	CASSFFRDSNQPQHF
TRBV5-1	few	TRBJ1-6	NA	TGCGCCAGCAGCTTGGATCAGGCATCACCCCTCCACTTT	CASSLDQASPLHF
TRBV7-8	many	TRBJ2-5	NA	TGTGCCAGCAGCTTTTATCGGGGGGCGGCGCGCTCAGAGACCCAGTACTTC	CASSFYRGAARSETQYF
TRBV5-1	few	TRBJ1-2	NA	TGCGCCAGCAGCCCTTTAGCCGGGGGAGTCGACTATGGCTACACCTTC	CASSPLAGGVDYGYTF
TRBV12-3/TRBV12-4	NA	TRBJ1-2	NA	TGTGCCAGCATAACCCCCGGGCCAACTAACTATGGCTACACCTTC	CASITPGPTNYGYTF
TRBV3-1	few	TRBJ2-6	NA	TGTGCCAGCAGCCTCACCGCGACTGGGGCCAACGTCCTGACTTTC	CASSLTATGANVLTF
TRBV2	NA	TRBJ1-4	NA	TGTGCCAGCACGGGGTTGAGTGAAAAACTGTTTTTT	CASTGLSEKLFF
TRBV30	NA	TRBJ1-5	NA	TGTGCCTGGAGTGGGGCTCGGACACCTTATAGCAATCAGCCCCAGCATTTT	CAWSGARTPYSNQPQHF
TRBV5-1	NA	TRBJ2-6	NA	TGCGCCAGCAGCTGGGACAACTCTGGGGCCAACGTCCTGACTTTC	CASSWDNSGANVLTF
TRBV6-4	few	TRBJ2-1	NA	TGTGCCAGCAGGAAGACACATAACTACAATGAGCAGTTCTTC	CASRKTHNYNEQFF
TRBV12-3/TRBV12-4	NA	TRBJ1-5	NA	TGTGCCAGCAGTTTACAGGCAGGAGGGAATCAGCCCCAGCATTTT	CASSLQAGGNQPQHF
TRBV20-1	many	TRBJ1-4	TRBD1	TGCAGTGCTAGGGCGACAGGGGTATTAGAAGAAAAACTGTTTTTT	CSARATGVLEEKLFF
TRBV6-6	NA	TRBJ2-1	NA	TGTGCCAGCAGTTACTCGTCCCCAGGAAAGTTCTTC	CASSYSSPGKFF
TRBV9	NA	TRBJ1-4	TRBD1	TGTGCCAGCAGCGTAGCCGGACAGGCCGAAAAACTGTTTTTT	CASSVAGQAEKLFF
TRBV7-2	NA	TRBJ2-7	TRBD2	TGTGCCAGCAGCTTAGCCCCGGGACTAGCTGCCGAGCAGTACTTC	CASSLAPGLAAEQYF
TRBV28	many	TRBJ2-7	TRBD2	TGTGCCACCAATATCATAGCGGGGGGGGATTACGAGCAGTACTTC	CATNIIAGGDYEQYF
TRBV28	NA	TRBJ1-2	NA	TGTGCCAGCGGGCGGGGAGGGTTACGAGGCTACACCTTC	CASGRGGLRGYTF
TRBV20-1	few	TRBJ1-5	NA	TGCAGTGCTAGCAAAGGCCAAGCAGATCAGCCCCAGCATTTT	CSASKGQADQPQHF
TRBV3-1	NA	TRBJ2-2	NA	TGTGCCAGCAGCCAAGAATGGGGAGAGAACACCGGGGAGCTGTTTTTT	CASSQEWGENTGELFF
TRBV12-3/TRBV12-4	few	TRBJ2-1	NA	TGTGCCAGCTCAATTACTGTGAATGAGCAGTTCTTC	CASSITVNEQFF
TRBV9	many	TRBJ2-6	NA	TGTGCCAGCAGCGTTGCCCGCGGGACAGCGTACTCTGGGGCCAACGTCCTGACTTTC	CASSVARGTAYSGANVLTF
TRBV20-1	many	TRBJ1-2	TRBD1	TGCAGTGCTACGCCTACAGGGGTTCCTCCTGGCTACACCTTC	CSATPTGVPPGYTF